This T cell receptor (beta chain) was sequenced in a study of T cell responses to AZD1222 COVID-19 vaccine. The germline V gene encodes CDR1 SNHLY and CDR2 FYNNEI. This CDR3 spans 13 amino acids. V lost 9 bases to trimming and J lost 5 bases, with 16 bases between them. Assay: immunoSEQ multiplex PCR; the TCRdb copy retains only in-frame clones and omits some. Of some 86,000 clones listed, approximately 80% are singletons. Here the sequenced sample was peripheral blood, taken on day 0 of AZD1222 vaccination. The clonotype was recovered from an adult in good health. V is TRBV2 and J is TRBJ1-1; D gene unclear. The CDR3 sequence: CASSEEGGTEAFF. The CDR3 DNA reads TGTGCCAGTTCGGAGGAGGGTGGAACTGAAGCTTTCTTT.